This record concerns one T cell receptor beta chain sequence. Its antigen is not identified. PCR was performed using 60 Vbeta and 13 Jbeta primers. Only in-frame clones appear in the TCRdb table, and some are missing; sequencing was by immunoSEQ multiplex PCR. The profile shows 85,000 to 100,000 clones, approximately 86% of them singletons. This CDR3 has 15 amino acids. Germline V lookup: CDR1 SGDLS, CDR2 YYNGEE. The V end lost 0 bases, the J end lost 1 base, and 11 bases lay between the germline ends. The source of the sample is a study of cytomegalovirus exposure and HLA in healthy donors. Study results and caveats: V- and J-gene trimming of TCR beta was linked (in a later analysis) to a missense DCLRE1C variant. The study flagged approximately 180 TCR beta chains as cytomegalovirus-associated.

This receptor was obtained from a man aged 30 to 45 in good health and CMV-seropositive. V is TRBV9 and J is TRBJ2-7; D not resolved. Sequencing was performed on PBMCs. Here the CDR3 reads CASSVGLQWSYEQYF. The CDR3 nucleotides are TGTGCCAGCAGCGTAGGTCTGCAGTGGTCCTACGAGCAGTACTTC.